The 28 T cell receptor beta chains in this list originate from one sample, sequenced in a study of cytomegalovirus exposure and HLA in healthy donors. Clones were read by immunoSEQ multiplex PCR, and TCRdb kept only the in-frame ones, dropping some. The sample records about 330,000 clones, roughly 90% being singletons. Material: PBMCs. Receptors originate from a woman under 30 in good health and CMV-seronegative.

This chain uses TRBV7-3 with TRBJ2-6; TRBD2 matches 12 bases. Germline CDR1 reads SGHTA; CDR2 reads FQGTGA. CDR3 length: 18 amino acids. The V gene end was trimmed by 4 bases and the J gene end by 2 bases; junction bases not matched to a gene: 6. The CDR3 nucleotides are TGTGCCAGCAGCTATCTAGCGGGAGGGCCTACTGGGGCCAACGTCCTGACTTTC. Amino acid sequence: CASSYLAGGPTGANVLTF.

The gene calls are TRBV4-3 and TRBJ1-4; D call uncertain. Germline CDR1 LGHNA, CDR2 YSLEER. V shed 0 bases and J shed 11 bases, with 10 bases lying between them. The CDR3 covers 13 residues. DNA for the CDR3: TGCGCCAGCAGCCAAGATCCCGGGTACAAACTGTTTTTT. Protein sequence: CASSQDPGYKLFF.

The gene calls are TRBV6-1 and TRBJ2-7, with TRBD1 as a possible D gene (6 bases). The CDR3 runs 16 residues. Germline CDR1 and CDR2: MNHNS and SASEGT. Deletions cut 0 bases from V and 5 bases from J, with 17 bases between. CDR3 coding DNA: TGTGCCAGCAGTGAAGCGCCGGGTTCAGGGGCCGACGAGCAGTACTTC. Amino acid sequence: CASSEAPGSGADEQYF.

The chain has TRBV7-2 and TRBJ1-5, with D unclear. Germline-derived CDR1 and CDR2 are SGHTA and FQGNSA. V dropped 3 bases and J dropped 5 bases, with 8 bases sitting between them. The CDR3 is made up of 13 amino acids. In DNA, the CDR3 is TGTGCCAGCAGCTTGGCACGGGATCAGCCCCAGCATTTT. Its protein product is CASSLARDQPQHF.

V and J are TRBV5-1 and TRBJ2-3; 9 bases line up with TRBD2. Germline assignment: CDR1 SGHRS and CDR2 YFSETQ. V shed 5 bases, J shed 2 bases, and the junction held 3 bases outside the gene matches. The CDR3 extends over 14 amino acids. The CDR3 sequence is CASRTSGPTDTQYF. The CDR3 region has the DNA TGCGCCAGCAGGACTAGCGGACCCACAGATACGCAGTATTTT.

The V call is TRBV28, the J call TRBJ2-1, with 7 nucleotides matching TRBD2. CDR1 and CDR2 from the germline V gene are MDHEN and SYDVKM. With V trimmed by 2 bases and J by 0 bases, 4 bases remained unmatched. The CDR3 length is 16 residues. The CDR3 sequence: CASSLAGGSSYNEQFF. In DNA form, the CDR3 reads TGTGCCAGCAGTTTAGCGGGCGGGAGCTCCTACAATGAGCAGTTCTTC.

This sequence joins TRBV5-4 and TRBJ2-3, with 12 nucleotides matching TRBD2. V shed 4 bases, J shed 2 bases, and the junction held 8 bases outside the gene matches. Germline CDR1 and CDR2: SGHNT and YYREEE (reference sequence). The CDR3 length is 17 residues. CDR3 DNA: TGTGCCAGCAGCAGGGGACTAGCGGGCCCCACCACAGATACGCAGTATTTT. Protein sequence: CASSRGLAGPTTDTQYF.

V usage is TRBV2 and J usage is TRBJ1-1; 7 bases line up with TRBD1. Germline CDR1 SNHLY, CDR2 FYNNEI. Unmatched junction bases numbered 4, after V lost 4 bases and J lost 2 bases. The CDR3 runs 14 residues. The CDR3 region has the DNA TGTGCCAGCAGTGTTTCAGGGGGAAACACTGAAGCTTTCTTT. Translated, it gives CASSVSGGNTEAFF.

V is TRBV11-1 and J is TRBJ2-7; D is uncertain. V lost 4 bases and J lost 2, with 12 bases in between. The CDR3 is 14 amino acids. The V gene's germline CDR1 is SGHAT and CDR2 FQDESV (reference sequence). This chain's CDR3 is CASSSRHRTYEQYF. CDR3 DNA: TGTGCCAGCAGCTCCCGACACAGAACCTACGAGCAGTACTTC.

V usage is TRBV2 and J usage is TRBJ2-1; 7 nucleotides align to TRBD2. Germline V gives CDR1 SNHLY, CDR2 FYNNEI. This CDR3 spans 15 amino acids. Germline trimming cut 4 bases from V and 7 bases from J; bases unmatched to any gene: 10. CDR3 region: CASSGGGSPLNEQFF. Written as DNA, the CDR3 is TGTGCCAGCAGTGGTGGCGGGAGTCCATTAAATGAGCAGTTCTTC.

V is TRBV27 and J is TRBJ2-1; TRBD2 agrees at 13 bases. CDR3 length: 19 residues. Per germline, CDR1 MNHEY and CDR2 SMNVEV (reference sequence). The V gene end was trimmed by 4 bases and the J gene end by 4 bases; junction bases not matched to a gene: 13. CDR3 in DNA: TGTGCCAGCAGTTCCCTCCCTGGGACTAGCGGGACTTCTTACAATGAGCAGTTCTTC. It encodes CASSSLPGTSGTSYNEQFF.

The chain has TRBV7-2 and TRBJ1-1; D unresolved. Looked up from germline, CDR1 is SGHTA and CDR2 is FQGNSA. The CDR3 is made up of 13 amino acids. V gave up 6 bases and J gave up 0 bases, with 8 bases separating them. The CDR3 sequence: CASRRELNTEAFF. The CDR3 DNA reads TGTGCCAGCAGGCGGGAGCTGAACACTGAAGCTTTCTTT.

The chain employs TRBV6-5 and TRBJ1-1, with 8 bases lining up with TRBD1. Germline V CDR1 and CDR2: MNHEY, SVGAGI. This CDR3 contains 15 residues. The V segment lost 6 bases and the J segment 3 bases; nucleotides outside the gene matches: 9. The CDR3 loop reads CASRLQGVLDTEAFF. The CDR3, as DNA: TGTGCCAGCAGACTACAGGGGGTCTTGGACACTGAAGCTTTCTTT.

V and J are TRBV5-4 and TRBJ2-1; no clear D. In germline, CDR1 is SGHNT, CDR2 YYREEE (reference sequence). V lost 1 base to trimming and J lost 5 bases, with 10 bases between them. The CDR3 consists of 14 residues. CDR3: CASSLYRSDNEQFF. CDR3 DNA: TGTGCCAGCAGCTTGTATAGGAGCGACAATGAGCAGTTCTTC.

This clone has more than one count but fewer than ten. The chain carries TRBV5-1 and TRBJ2-7, with D perhaps matching TRBD2 (6 bases). This CDR3 has 13 amino acids. Germline assignment: CDR1 SGHRS and CDR2 YFSETQ. The germline V and J ends were trimmed by 0 bases and 4 bases, with 8 bases remaining between them. This CDR3 is CASSLGLVYEQYF. CDR3 DNA: TGCGCCAGCAGCTTGGGACTAGTTTACGAGCAGTACTTC.

CDR3 in amino acids: CATSQFPSSYEQYF. The CDR3 region has the DNA TGTGCCACCAGCCAGTTCCCCTCCTCCTACGAGCAGTACTTC. The V call is TRBV15, the J call TRBJ2-7, with D hard to call. CDR3 length: 14 amino acids. CDR1 LNHNV and CDR2 YYDKDF come from the germline V gene (reference sequence). V was shortened by 5 bases and J by 0 bases, with 11 bases between the two germline ends.

The chain is built from TRBV9 and TRBJ2-1; 9 bases line up with TRBD1. After removal of 3 bases from V and 9 bases from J, the junction contained 7 bases not matched to a gene. The CDR3 length is 14 residues. CDR1 and CDR2 from the germline V gene are SGDLS and YYNGEE. CDR3 sequence reads: CASSAGTGWVEQFF. The CDR3 coding sequence is TGTGCCAGCAGCGCAGGGACAGGGTGGGTTGAGCAGTTCTTC.

V gene TRBV15 combines with J gene TRBJ2-4; D gene ambiguous. The CDR3 runs to 15 residues. In germline, CDR1 is LNHNV, CDR2 YYDKDF (reference sequence). V gave up 0 bases and J gave up 6 bases, with 12 bases separating them. The CDR3: CATSRDRASGNIQYF. The CDR3 DNA sequence: TGTGCCACCAGCAGAGATCGAGCATCGGGAAACATTCAGTACTTC.

In nucleotides, the CDR3 is TGTGCCAGCAGCTTATCAGGGGGCGACGGAGCTAACTATGGCTACACCTTC. It codes for CASSLSGGDGANYGYTF. The V and J genes are TRBV7-9 and TRBJ1-2; 8 nucleotides match TRBD1. J was trimmed by 0 bases and V by 2 bases; bases with no gene match: 8. CDR3 length: 17 residues. From germline, CDR1 is SEHNR and CDR2 FQNEAQ (reference sequence). Using reference TRBV7-9 and TRBJ1-2 for the parts outside the CDR3, the full variable domain is DTGVSQNPRHKITKRGQNVTFRCDPISEHNRLYWYRQTLGQGPEFLTYFQNEAQLEKSRLLSDRFSAERPKGSFSTLEIQRTEQGDSAMYLCASSLSGGDGANYGYTFGSGTRLTVV.

This rearrangement joins TRBV11-2 to TRBJ2-7; TRBD1 matches 7 bases. J gave up 5 bases and V 5 bases, and 3 bases lay outside the gene matches. CDR1 SGHAT and CDR2 FQNNGV come from the germline V gene. The CDR3 is made up of 12 amino acids. The CDR3 sequence is CASSPDRDEQYF. For the CDR3, the DNA is TGTGCCAGCAGCCCAGACAGGGACGAGCAGTACTTC.

The rearrangement links TRBV6-5 to TRBJ2-7; 8 bases are a match to TRBD2. Germline values: CDR1 MNHEY, CDR2 SVGAGI. The CDR3 runs to 15 residues. Trimming took 7 bases from V and 5 from J; bases not matched to a gene: 13. CDR3 sequence: CASNRGGEMGHEQYF. The DNA of the CDR3 is TGTGCCAGCAACCGGGGGGGGGAGATGGGCCACGAGCAGTACTTC.

This sequence joins TRBV9 and TRBJ2-7; TRBD1 matches at 12 bases. CDR3 length: 15 amino acids. CDR1 is SGDLS and CDR2 is YYNGEE in the germline V gene. V gave up 3 bases and J gave up 3 bases; unmatched junction bases: 4. The CDR3 reads CASSAGTGGVYEQYF. The CDR3 coding sequence is TGTGCCAGCAGCGCCGGGACAGGGGGCGTCTACGAGCAGTACTTC.

The genes are TRBV5-6 and TRBJ1-1; weak D call: TRBD1 (5 bases). V dropped 0 bases and J dropped 3 bases, with 12 bases sitting between them. CDR3 length equals 15 residues. Germline CDR1 reads SGHDT; CDR2 reads YYEEEE. The CDR3: CASSLVGEIDTEAFF. As DNA, the CDR3 is TGTGCCAGCAGCTTGGTAGGGGAAATAGACACTGAAGCTTTCTTT.

The V gene is TRBV12-5, the J gene TRBJ2-2; the match to TRBD2 covers 8 bases. The CDR3 is made up of 13 amino acids. V lost 8 bases to trimming and J lost 8 bases; unmatched junction nucleotides: 7. The germline V gene has CDR1 LGHNT and CDR2 FRNRAP. CDR3 in DNA: TGTGCTAGTAAACCGGCTAGCGGGGGGGAGCTGTTTTTT. Translated, it gives CASKPASGGELFF.

The chain couples TRBV5-6 to TRBJ2-7, with 7 nucleotides matching TRBD2. Germline lookup yields CDR1 SGHDT and CDR2 YYEEEE. Trimming at V came to 4 bases and at J to 3 bases, leaving 13 bases not matched to a gene. The CDR3 is 16 residues long. The CDR3 sequence is CASSPYGEGIYYEQYF. CDR3 DNA: TGTGCCAGCAGCCCTTACGGGGAGGGGATATACTACGAGCAGTACTTC.

This chain uses TRBV9 with TRBJ1-3; TRBD1 is a possible D gene (5 bases). V was trimmed by 2 bases and J by 2 bases, leaving 11 bases between them. CDR3 length: 15 amino acids. Germline assignment: CDR1 SGDLS and CDR2 YYNGEE. Written as DNA, the CDR3 is TGTGCCAGCAGCGTGGGGGGGAACCCTGGAAACACCATATATTTT. The encoded protein is CASSVGGNPGNTIYF.

V and J are TRBV7-9 and TRBJ2-7; D is possibly TRBD2 (5 bases). The germline gives CDR1 SEHNR, CDR2 FQNEAQ (reference sequence). The CDR3 length is 15 residues. Trimming left V 1 base short and J 5 bases short, with 15 bases between. In DNA, the CDR3 is TGTGCCAGCAGCTTAGACGCGACTACCACCCACGAGCAGTACTTC. This encodes CASSLDATTTHEQYF.

This sequence joins TRBV29-1 and TRBJ2-2, with D maybe TRBD2 (5 bases). The CDR3 is made up of 13 amino acids. The ends were cut back, 4 bases at V and 5 bases at J, with 11 bases in the middle. CDR1 is SQVTM and CDR2 is ANQGSEA in the germline V gene. The CDR3 DNA sequence: TGCAGCGTTGTGTCGGGAAAGACCGGGGAGCTGTTTTTT. As protein: CSVVSGKTGELFF.